This entry features one T cell receptor beta chain sequence. Antigen specificity is unknown. The sample's treatment: around 19 received Ad26.COV2.S at low or high dose, single or two shots; 5 received placebo; per-sample allocation not given. The investigators took samples on day 63 after the first vaccine or placebo injection. Clones were sequenced by immunoSEQ multiplex PCR, and TCRdb holds only the in-frame ones, with some missing. The profile shows about 250,000 clones, around nine tenths of them singletons. The data belong to a study of Ad26.COV2.S vaccination and SARS-CoV-2 variants. Turning to the study itself: Ad26.COV2.S shots went into the muscle once or twice, 56 days apart.

Whole-study findings and limits: Reportedly, spike-specific CD8+ and CD4+ T cell responses achieved substantial breadth once vaccination had taken place. Across vaccine and placebo recipients, the breadth of non-spike TCRs was similar.

CDR1 and CDR2 from the germline V gene are MNHEY and SVGEGT. This CDR3 spans 14 amino acids. V gave up 2 bases and J gave up 4 bases, with 11 bases separating them. Material: peripheral blood, obtained in a trial of Ad26.COV2.S vaccine versus placebo. This rearrangement joins TRBV6-2 or TRBV6-3 to TRBJ1-2; maybe TRBD1 (6 bases). The receptor's source is a person between 18 and 59 years old who received the Ad26.COV2.S COVID-19 vaccine or a placebo. Here the CDR3 reads CASSYPQGVYGYTF. The CDR3 DNA is TGTGCCAGCAGTTACCCACAGGGAGTCTATGGCTACACCTTC.